The 3 T cell receptor beta chains presented below share a single source sample, sequenced in a study of human T cells and chemical hapten exposure. TCRdb reprocessed the RACE reads via MiXCR and lists one record per CDR3 protein. The data show 300,000 to 350,000 distinct CDR3 sequences, around 7% seen once. Time point here: patch test 1, 2 weeks after DPC sensitization. Sample treatment: therapeutic diphenylcyclopropenone sensitization with weekly scalp DPC. This specimen was whole blood, taken in connection with sensitization to the hapten diphenylcyclopropenone (DPC). The source of these receptors is a woman under 30 with alopecia areata. Some clones in this sample may be carry-over from other donors' samples.

The sample holds many counts of this clonotype. This rearrangement joins TRBV27 to TRBJ1-1; a weak D match, TRBD1 (6 bases). Germline CDR1 and CDR2: MNHEY and SMNVEV (reference sequence). The CDR3 extends over 14 amino acids. V was trimmed by 6 bases and J by 4 bases, leaving 15 bases between them. As DNA, the CDR3 is TGTGCCAGCAGGGGAACAGGGTTTGGCACTGAAGCTTTCTTT. It is translated as CASRGTGFGTEAFF.

The sample holds a few counts of this clonotype. This rearrangement joins TRBV5-1 to TRBJ2-3, with a tentative D call TRBD1 (6 bases). Trimming shortened V by 1 base and J by 2 bases, and 11 bases separated the two germline ends. Germline V CDR1 and CDR2: SGHRS, YFSETQ. The CDR3 sequence is 15 residues long. The CDR3 DNA reads as TGCGCCAGCAGCTTGTTTCAGGGGACCACAGATACGCAGTATTTT. Its translation is CASSLFQGTTDTQYF. The whole variable domain, filled in from reference TRBV5-1 and TRBJ2-3, reads KAGVTQTPRYLIKTRGQQVTLSCSPISGHRSVSWYQQTPGQGLQFLFEYFSETQRNKGNFPGRFSGRQFSNSRSEMNVSTLELGDSALYLCASSLFQGTTDTQYFGPGTRLTVL.

V usage is TRBV3-1 and J usage is TRBJ1-6, with D tentatively TRBD1 (5 bases). V lost 0 bases and J lost 14, with 23 bases in between. This CDR3 is 17 amino acids long. In germline, CDR1 is LGHDT, CDR2 YNNKEL (reference sequence). The CDR3 bases are TGTGCCAGCAGCCAAGAGGGGAGAGTCCCTTCTCAAGGGGCCCTCCACTTT. It translates to CASSQEGRVPSQGALHF.